These T cell receptor beta chains were read from a single sample in a study of shared clonotypes between healthy human individuals. Repertoires were generated with immunoSEQ multiplex PCR, while TCRdb's copy carries only in-frame clones and drops some. The table has about 700,000 clones, around 92% seen once. Sequencing was performed on naive CD8+ T cells sorted from blood. The source is a young man in good health. The CDR3 runs from the conserved cysteine through the conserved F or W. The D gene is left open where the match is weak.

D,V,J,DNA,CDR3
NA,TRBV9,TRBJ2-3,TGTGCCAGCACACCGGCGGTTACTAGCACAGATACGCAGTATTTT,CASTPAVTSTDTQYF
NA,TRBV28,TRBJ2-7,TGTGCCAGCAGTTTACCCCGGACGGCCCTTTGGTACGAGCAGTACTTC,CASSLPRTALWYEQYF
TRBD2,TRBV7-9,TRBJ2-1,TGTGCCAGCAGCTTAGTTGAGCGGGGGGAGCAGTTCTTC,CASSLVERGEQFF
NA,TRBV4-3,TRBJ1-5,TGCGCCAGCAGCCCTGACAGATCTAGCAATCAGCCCCAGCATTTT,CASSPDRSSNQPQHF
TRBD2,TRBV6-4,TRBJ2-5,TGTGCCAGCAGTGACTCGATTGGGCTAGCGGGAGGGACACAAGAGACCCAGTACTTC,CASSDSIGLAGGTQETQYF
NA,TRBV27,TRBJ1-1,TGTGCCAGCAGTTTAATCAGGCGCTCGAACACTGAAGCTTTCTTT,CASSLIRRSNTEAFF
NA,TRBV19,TRBJ2-1,TGTGCCAGTAGGCCCGGAATTTCCATAACATACAATGAGCAGTTCTTC,CASRPGISITYNEQFF
TRBD1,TRBV7-2,TRBJ1-4,TGTGCCAGCAGCTTATACCCAATACAGGGGAGGGCAACTAATGAAAAACTGTTTTTT,CASSLYPIQGRATNEKLFF
NA,TRBV29-1,TRBJ2-7,TGCAGCGTTGAAGGCAGGGTCCGCGAGCAGTACTTC,CSVEGRVREQYF
NA,TRBV30,TRBJ2-1,TGTGCCTGGAGTATTGGGGGCGATGAGCAGTTCTTC,CAWSIGGDEQFF
NA,TRBV6-4,TRBJ2-3,TGTGCCAGCAGTGAAGGCGGGGCTAGCACAGATACGCAGTATTTT,CASSEGGASTDTQYF
NA,TRBV19,TRBJ2-1,TGTGCCAGTAGTACTTACACCACTTACAATGAGCAGTTCTTC,CASSTYTTYNEQFF
NA,TRBV27,TRBJ1-5,TGTGCCAGCAGTTTATTAGGGGAGGGAAATCAGCATTTT,CASSLLGEGNQHF
TRBD1,TRBV7-9,TRBJ2-1,TGTGCCAGCAGTCCCGTATCGGACAGGGTAACCTCCTACAATGAGCAGTTCTTC,CASSPVSDRVTSYNEQFF
NA,TRBV28,TRBJ2-5,TGTGCCAGCAGTTTTCGGCCGGCCGTGGAAGGCCAGTACTTC,CASSFRPAVEGQYF
TRBD1,TRBV7-9,TRBJ2-6,TGTGCCAGCAGCTTAGTCGGGGGACAGGGAAATGGGGCCAACGTCCTGACTTTC,CASSLVGGQGNGANVLTF
NA,TRBV4-1,TRBJ2-1,TGCGCCAGCAGCCAAGATTGGGGCGAGCACAATGAGCAGTTCTTC,CASSQDWGEHNEQFF
TRBD1,TRBV9,TRBJ1-1,TGTGCCAGCAGCGAATCAGGGACAGCTGAAGCTTTCTTT,CASSESGTAEAFF